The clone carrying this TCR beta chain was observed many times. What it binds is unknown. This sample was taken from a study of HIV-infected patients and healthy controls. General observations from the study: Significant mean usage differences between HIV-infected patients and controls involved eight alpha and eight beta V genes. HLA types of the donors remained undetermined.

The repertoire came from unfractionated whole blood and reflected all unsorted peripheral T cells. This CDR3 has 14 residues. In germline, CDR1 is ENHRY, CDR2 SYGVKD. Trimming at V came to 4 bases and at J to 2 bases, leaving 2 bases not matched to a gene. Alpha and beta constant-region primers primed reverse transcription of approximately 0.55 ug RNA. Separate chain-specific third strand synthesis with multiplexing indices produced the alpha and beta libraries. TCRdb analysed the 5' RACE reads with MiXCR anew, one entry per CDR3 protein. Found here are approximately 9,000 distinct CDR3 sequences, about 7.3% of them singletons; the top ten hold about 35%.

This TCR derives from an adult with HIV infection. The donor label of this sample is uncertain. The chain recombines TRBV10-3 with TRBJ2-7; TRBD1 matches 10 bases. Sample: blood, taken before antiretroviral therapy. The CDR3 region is CAISGTGGPYEQYF. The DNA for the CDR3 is TGTGCCATCAGTGGGACAGGGGGTCCCTACGAGCAGTACTTC.